The T cell receptor (beta chain) under discussion was sequenced for a study of blood T cell repertoires in COVID-19. The overall study: Specimens from acute and convalescent COVID-19 originated in the United States, Italy and Spain.

Profiled with immunoSEQ multiplex PCR; TCRdb holds only in-frame clones, not every one. Seen here are over 90,000 clones, about 90% observed once, and the top ten hold 4% to 5.5%. Patients in Seattle were enrolled during active infection, then followed longitudinally. V lost 0 bases, J lost 4 bases, and 10 bases lay in between. The germline gives CDR1 SGHRS, CDR2 YFSETQ. This CDR3 is 15 amino acids long. The origin of this receptor is a woman aged 50 to 65 with COVID-19, enrolled during active disease. Sample: peripheral blood. The chain combines TRBV5-1 with TRBJ1-4; perhaps TRBD1 as D (5 bases). CDR3 amino acids: CASSLDAGHNEKLFF. CDR3 in DNA: TGCGCCAGCAGCTTGGATGCAGGGCATAATGAAAAACTGTTTTTT.